This section outlines one TCR beta chain sequence together with its context. No antigen is known for it. A read error is possible here, since a much larger clone lies one base away. The data were taken from a study of Graves' ophthalmopathy and Graves' hyperthyroidism. Study conclusions and caveats: Most clonotypes expanded in thyroid above 0.001 frequency were present in blood too.

The authors amplified TCR beta CDR3 regions, and they did so from RNA transcripts for repertoire sequencing. HTBI primers primed a first-round RT-PCR, and a second-round multiplex PCR followed. TCRdb re-derived calls from the multiplex PCR reads in MiXCR, one entry per CDR3 protein. The sample has hundreds of thousands of distinct CDR3 sequences, around a fifth seen once; the top ten hold more than 5.5%. The V end was cut by 8 bases, the J end by 5 bases, with 18 bases between. Germline V CDR1 and CDR2: SGHNT, YENEEA. The CDR3 sequence is 14 residues long. The sample taken for sequencing was peripheral blood. This chain uses TRBV11-3 with TRBJ2-5, with D possibly being TRBD2 (5 bases). This TCR was sampled from a woman between 18 and 29 years old with stable Graves' hyperthyroidism. Some clones in this sample may be carry-over from other donors' samples. In DNA form, the CDR3 reads TGTGCCAGCGGCCTCCGGGATCGGCTTGAGACCCAGTACTTC. Protein product: CASGLRDRLETQYF.